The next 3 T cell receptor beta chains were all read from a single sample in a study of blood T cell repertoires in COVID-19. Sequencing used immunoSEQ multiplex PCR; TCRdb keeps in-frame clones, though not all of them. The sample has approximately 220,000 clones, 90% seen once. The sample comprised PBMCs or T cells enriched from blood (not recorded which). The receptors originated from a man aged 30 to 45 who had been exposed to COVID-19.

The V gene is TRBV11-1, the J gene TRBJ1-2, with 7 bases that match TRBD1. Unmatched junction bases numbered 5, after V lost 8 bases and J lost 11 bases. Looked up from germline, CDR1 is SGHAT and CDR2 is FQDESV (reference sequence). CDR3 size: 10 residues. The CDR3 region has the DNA TGTGCCAGCGGGACAGAGTCATACACCTTC. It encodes CASGTESYTF.

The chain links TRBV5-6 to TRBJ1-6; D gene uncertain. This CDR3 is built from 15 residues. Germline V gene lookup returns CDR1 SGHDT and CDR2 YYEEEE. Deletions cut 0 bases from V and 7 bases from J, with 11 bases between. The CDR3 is CASSLAVGANSPLHF. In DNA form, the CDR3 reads TGTGCCAGCAGCTTGGCCGTGGGAGCCAATTCACCCCTCCACTTT.

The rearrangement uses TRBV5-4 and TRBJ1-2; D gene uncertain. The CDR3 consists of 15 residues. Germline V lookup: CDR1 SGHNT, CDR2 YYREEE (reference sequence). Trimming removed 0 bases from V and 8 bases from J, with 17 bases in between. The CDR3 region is CASSLEAPGNQGYTF. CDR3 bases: TGTGCCAGCAGCTTGGAGGCTCCCGGGAATCAGGGCTACACCTTC.